The clone carrying this TCR beta chain was seen many times. Its specificity is not known. As for time point: pre-sensitization, week 0. The treatment: therapeutic diphenylcyclopropenone sensitization with weekly scalp DPC. The authors extracted total RNA from unfractionated whole blood. This record comes from a study of human T cells and chemical hapten exposure. Study-wide background: Patients had diphenylcyclopropenone applied to the scalp weekly throughout the roughly 25-week study. Readings were taken at 6 days from patch tests that had applied 0.01% DPC to the upper back.

Study outcomes and limitations: TCRs above 1 in 1000 frequency did not change with DPC sensitization.

TCRdb recomputed calls from the RACE reads with MiXCR, one row per CDR3 protein. The data show about 51,000 distinct CDR3 sequences, with roughly 9.9% seen just once and more than 13% held by the top ten. The V gene lost 3 bases and the J gene lost 4 bases, with 13 bases spanning the gap. This CDR3 has 15 amino acids. Germline V gives CDR1 SGHTA, CDR2 FQGNSA. This TCR was sampled from a woman between 35 and 50 years old with alopecia areata. Some clones in this sample may be carry-over from other donors' samples. V and J are TRBV7-2 and TRBJ1-3, with a possible D match to TRBD1 (5 bases). Sequencing was performed on whole blood, taken in connection with sensitization to the hapten diphenylcyclopropenone (DPC). The CDR3 here is CASSFLQGPGNTIYF. The CDR3 DNA reads TGTGCCAGCAGCTTCCTGCAGGGACCGGGAAACACCATATATTTT.